These 2 T cell receptor beta chains were sequenced from one sample in a study of shared clonotypes between healthy human individuals. Data came from immunoSEQ multiplex PCR; TCRdb stores just in-frame clones and leaves some out. The table includes roughly 2.2 million clones, over 85% detected once. The sample taken for sequencing was naive CD4+ T cells from PBMCs. Specified subset: CD45RA+ positively selected. The receptors derive from a young man in good health. Some clones in this sample may be carry-over from other donors' samples.

This clone was seen only once. The chain joins TRBV10-1 to TRBJ2-7; the D is unclear. Germline V gene data show CDR1 as WNHNN and CDR2 as SYGVQD (reference sequence). The CDR3 is made up of 12 amino acids. Trimming removed 3 bases from V and 3 bases from J, with 6 bases in between. In DNA form, the CDR3 reads TGCGCCAGCAGTGAAGGTAACTACGAGCAGTACTTC. Amino acid sequence: CASSEGNYEQYF.

The chain has TRBV5-4 and TRBJ1-4; D remains unclear. This CDR3 has 14 amino acids. V was pared by 2 bases and J by 5 bases, with 10 bases between. The germline CDR1 and CDR2 sequences are SGHNT and YYREEE (reference sequence). Written as DNA, the CDR3 is TGTGCCAGCAGCTTTCGAGGGAACAATGAAAAACTGTTTTTT. It specifies CASSFRGNNEKLFF.